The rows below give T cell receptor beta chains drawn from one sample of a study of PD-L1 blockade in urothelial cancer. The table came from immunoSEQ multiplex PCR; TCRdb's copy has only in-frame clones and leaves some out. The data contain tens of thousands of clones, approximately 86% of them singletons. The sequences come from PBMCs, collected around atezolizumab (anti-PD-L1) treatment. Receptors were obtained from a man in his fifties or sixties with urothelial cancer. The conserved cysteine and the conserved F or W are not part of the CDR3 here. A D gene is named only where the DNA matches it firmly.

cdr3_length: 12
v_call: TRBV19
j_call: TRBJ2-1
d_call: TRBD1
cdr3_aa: ASTTTGSHNEQF

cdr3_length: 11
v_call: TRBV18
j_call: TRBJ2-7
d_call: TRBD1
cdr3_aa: ASSPTGAYEQY

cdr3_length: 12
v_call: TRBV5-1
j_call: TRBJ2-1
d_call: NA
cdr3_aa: ASSLDRATNEQF

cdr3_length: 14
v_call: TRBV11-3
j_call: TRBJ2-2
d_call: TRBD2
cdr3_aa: ASSHGLATNTGELF

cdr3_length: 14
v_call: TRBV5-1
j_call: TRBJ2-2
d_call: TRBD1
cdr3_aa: ASSRWDRSTTGELF

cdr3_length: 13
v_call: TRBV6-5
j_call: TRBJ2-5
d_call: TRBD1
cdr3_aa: ASISDRGRRETQY

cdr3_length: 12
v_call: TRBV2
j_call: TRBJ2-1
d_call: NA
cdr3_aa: ATSGSRSYNEQF

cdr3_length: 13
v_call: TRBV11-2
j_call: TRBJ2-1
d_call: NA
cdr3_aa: ASSLAGSSYNEQF

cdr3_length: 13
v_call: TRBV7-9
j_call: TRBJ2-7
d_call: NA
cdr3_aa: ASSQRATNSYEQY

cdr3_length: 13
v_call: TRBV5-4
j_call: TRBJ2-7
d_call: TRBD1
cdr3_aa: ASSGRQGGLYEQY

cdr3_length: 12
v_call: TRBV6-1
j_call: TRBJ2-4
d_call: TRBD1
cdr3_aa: ASNDRGLSPIQY

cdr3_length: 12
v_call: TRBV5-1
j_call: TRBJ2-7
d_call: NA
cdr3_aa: ASSLSWVAKEQY

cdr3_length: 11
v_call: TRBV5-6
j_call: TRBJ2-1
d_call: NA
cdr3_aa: ASSSAPADEQF

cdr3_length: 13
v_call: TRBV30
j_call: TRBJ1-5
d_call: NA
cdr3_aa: AWSVGQIINQPQH

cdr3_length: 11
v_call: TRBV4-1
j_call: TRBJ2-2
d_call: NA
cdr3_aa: ASSQVTGGELF

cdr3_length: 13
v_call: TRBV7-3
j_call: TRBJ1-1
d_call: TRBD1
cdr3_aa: ASSLWGGQGAEAF

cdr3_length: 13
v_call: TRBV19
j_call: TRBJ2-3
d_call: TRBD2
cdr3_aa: ASSTARGGTDTQY

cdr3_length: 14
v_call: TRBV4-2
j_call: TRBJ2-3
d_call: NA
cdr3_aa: ASSQEQSGYTDTQY

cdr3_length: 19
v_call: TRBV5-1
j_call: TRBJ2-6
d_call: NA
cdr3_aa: ASSLSGPKGVGSSGANVLT

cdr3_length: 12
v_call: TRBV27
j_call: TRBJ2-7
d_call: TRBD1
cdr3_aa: ASSLWTGESEQY

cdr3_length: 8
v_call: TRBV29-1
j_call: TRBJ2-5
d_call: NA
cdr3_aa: SVGEETQY

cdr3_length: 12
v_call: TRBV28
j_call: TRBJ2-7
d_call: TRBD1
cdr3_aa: ASNQAGTAYEQY

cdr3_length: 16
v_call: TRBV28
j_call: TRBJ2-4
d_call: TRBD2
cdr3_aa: ASSRRGLAGRAKNIQY

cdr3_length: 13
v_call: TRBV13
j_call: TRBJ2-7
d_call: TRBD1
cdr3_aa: ASSSRQGAAYEQY

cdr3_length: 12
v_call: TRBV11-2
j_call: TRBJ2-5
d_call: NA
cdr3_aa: ASSFVTREETQY

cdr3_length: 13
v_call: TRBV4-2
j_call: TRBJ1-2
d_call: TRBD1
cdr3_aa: ASSQGDSGIYGYT

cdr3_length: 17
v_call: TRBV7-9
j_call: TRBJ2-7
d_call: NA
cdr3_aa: ASQSGQIRGYASSYEQY

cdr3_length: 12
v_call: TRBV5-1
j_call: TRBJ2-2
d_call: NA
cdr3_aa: ASRKDSNTGELF

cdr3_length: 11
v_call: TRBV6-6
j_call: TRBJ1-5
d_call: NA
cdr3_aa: ASTTRGSQPQH

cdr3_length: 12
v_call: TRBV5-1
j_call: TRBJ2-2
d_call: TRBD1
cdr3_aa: ASSRDRNTGELF

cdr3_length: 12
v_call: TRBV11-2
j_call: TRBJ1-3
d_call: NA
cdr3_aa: ASSPDGTRNTIY